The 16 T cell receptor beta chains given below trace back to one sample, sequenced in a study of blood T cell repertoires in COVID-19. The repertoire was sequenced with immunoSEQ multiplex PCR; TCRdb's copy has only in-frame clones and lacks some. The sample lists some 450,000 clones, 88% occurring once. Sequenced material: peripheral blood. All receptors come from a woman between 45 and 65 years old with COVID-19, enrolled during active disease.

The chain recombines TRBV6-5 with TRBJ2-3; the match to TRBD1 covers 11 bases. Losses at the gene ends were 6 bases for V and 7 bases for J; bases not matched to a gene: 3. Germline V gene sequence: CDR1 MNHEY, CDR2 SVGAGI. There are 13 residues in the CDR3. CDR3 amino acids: CASRGQGGNTQYF. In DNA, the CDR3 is TGTGCCAGCAGGGGACAGGGGGGAAATACGCAGTATTTT.

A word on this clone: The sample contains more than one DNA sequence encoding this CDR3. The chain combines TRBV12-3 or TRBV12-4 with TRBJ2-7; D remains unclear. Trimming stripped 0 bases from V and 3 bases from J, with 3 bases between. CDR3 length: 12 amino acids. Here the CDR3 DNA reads TGTGCCAGCAGTTTAGCCCGCTACGAGCAGTACTTC. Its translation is CASSLARYEQYF.

The CDR3 DNA follows: TGCGCCAGCAGTGAGTGGGTAGGAGCCAACACTGAAGCTTTCTTT. Translation: CASSEWVGANTEAFF. The gene calls are TRBV10-2 and TRBJ1-1; D is undetermined. CDR1 is WSHSY and CDR2 is SAAADI in the germline V gene. This CDR3 has 15 amino acids. Between the trimmed V and J ends, which lost 1 base and 2 bases, there was a span of 11 bases.

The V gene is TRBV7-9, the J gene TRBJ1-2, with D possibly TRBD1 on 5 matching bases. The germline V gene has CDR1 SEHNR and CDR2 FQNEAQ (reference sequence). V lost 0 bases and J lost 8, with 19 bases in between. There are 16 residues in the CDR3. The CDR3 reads CASSLALGGGLRGYTF. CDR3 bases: TGTGCCAGCAGCTTAGCCTTGGGGGGAGGCTTGAGAGGCTACACCTTC. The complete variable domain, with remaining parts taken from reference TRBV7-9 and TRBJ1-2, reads DTGVSQNPRHKITKRGQNVTFRCDPISEHNRLYWYRQTLGQGPEFLTYFQNEAQLEKSRLLSDRFSAERPKGSFSTLEIQRTEQGDSAMYLCASSLALGGGLRGYTFGSGTRLTVV.

DNA of the CDR3: TGTGCCAATCCATCGATAGATGGCTACACCTTC. The encoded protein is CANPSIDGYTF. The genes are TRBV7-9 and TRBJ1-2; D is unresolved. The CDR3 covers 11 residues. Germline V gene sequence: CDR1 SEHNR, CDR2 FQNEAQ (reference sequence). V gave up 10 bases and J gave up 6 bases, with 12 bases separating them.

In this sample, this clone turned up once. The CDR3 region is CASSQEFGSEGGSYGYTF. CDR3 DNA: TGTGCCAGCAGCCAAGAATTCGGGAGCGAAGGGGGCAGTTATGGCTACACCTTC. The chain carries TRBV14 and TRBJ1-2; TRBD1 matches 7 bases. The germline gives CDR1 SGHDN, CDR2 FVKESK. The CDR3 spans 18 residues. The J segment lost 5 bases and the V segment lost 0 bases, leaving 15 bases of the junction unmatched.

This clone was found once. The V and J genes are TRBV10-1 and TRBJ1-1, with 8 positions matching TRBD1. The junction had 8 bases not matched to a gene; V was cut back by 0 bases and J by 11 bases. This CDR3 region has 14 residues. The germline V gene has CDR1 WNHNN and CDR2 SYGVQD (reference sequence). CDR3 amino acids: CASSESKDRAAAFF. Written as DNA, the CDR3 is TGCGCCAGCAGTGAGTCGAAGGACAGGGCGGCGGCTTTCTTT.

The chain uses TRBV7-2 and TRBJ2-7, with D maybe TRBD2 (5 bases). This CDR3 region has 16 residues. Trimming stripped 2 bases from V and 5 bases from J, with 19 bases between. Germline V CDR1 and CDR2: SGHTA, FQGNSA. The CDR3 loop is CASSLPGFSGIHEQYF. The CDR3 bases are TGTGCCAGCAGCTTACCGGGATTTTCGGGGATCCACGAGCAGTACTTC. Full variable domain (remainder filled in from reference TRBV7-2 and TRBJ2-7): GAGVSQSPSNKVTEKGKDVELRCDPISGHTALYWYRQSLGQGLEFLIYFQGNSAPDKSGLPSDRFSAERTGGSVSTLTIQRTQQEDSAVYLCASSLPGFSGIHEQYFGPGTRLTVT.

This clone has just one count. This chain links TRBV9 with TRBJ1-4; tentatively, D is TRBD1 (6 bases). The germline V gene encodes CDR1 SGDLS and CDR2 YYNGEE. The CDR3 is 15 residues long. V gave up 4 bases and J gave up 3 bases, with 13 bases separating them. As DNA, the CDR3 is TGTGCCAGCAGCCCCACAGGGACGTCTAATGAAAAACTGTTTTTT. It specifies CASSPTGTSNEKLFF.

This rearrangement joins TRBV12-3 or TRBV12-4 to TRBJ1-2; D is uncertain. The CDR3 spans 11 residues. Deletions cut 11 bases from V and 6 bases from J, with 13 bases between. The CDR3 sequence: CASSRQDGYTF. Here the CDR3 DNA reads TGTGCCTCCAGCCGGCAGGATGGCTACACCTTC.

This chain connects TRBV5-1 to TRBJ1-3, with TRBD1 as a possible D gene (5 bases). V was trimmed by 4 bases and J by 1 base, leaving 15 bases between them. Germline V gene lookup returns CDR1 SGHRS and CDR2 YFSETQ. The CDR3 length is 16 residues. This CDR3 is CASSVALTESGNTIYF. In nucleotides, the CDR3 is TGCGCCAGCAGCGTAGCTCTGACAGAGTCTGGAAACACCATATATTTT.

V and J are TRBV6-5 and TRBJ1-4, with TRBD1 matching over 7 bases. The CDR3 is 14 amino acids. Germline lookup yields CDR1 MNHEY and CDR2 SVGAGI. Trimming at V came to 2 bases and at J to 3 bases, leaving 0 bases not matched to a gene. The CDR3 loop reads CASSYRGPNEKLFF. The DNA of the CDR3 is TGTGCCAGCAGTTACAGGGGGCCTAATGAAAAACTGTTTTTT.

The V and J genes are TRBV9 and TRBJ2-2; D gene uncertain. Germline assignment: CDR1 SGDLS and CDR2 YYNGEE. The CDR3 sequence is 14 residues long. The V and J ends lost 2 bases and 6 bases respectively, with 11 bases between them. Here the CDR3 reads CASSVGQYAGELFF. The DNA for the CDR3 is TGTGCCAGCAGCGTTGGTCAGTACGCCGGGGAGCTGTTTTTT. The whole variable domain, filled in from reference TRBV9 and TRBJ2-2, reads DSGVTQTPKHLITATGQRVTLRCSPRSGDLSVYWYQQSLDQGLQFLIQYYNGEERAKGNILERFSAQQFPDLHSELNLSSLELGDSALYFCASSVGQYAGELFFGEGSRLTVL.

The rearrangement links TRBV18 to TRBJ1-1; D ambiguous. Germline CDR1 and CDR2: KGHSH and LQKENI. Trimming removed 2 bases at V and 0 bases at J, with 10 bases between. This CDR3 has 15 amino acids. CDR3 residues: CASSPRSDLNTEAFF. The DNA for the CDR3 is TGTGCCAGCTCACCAAGGTCAGACTTGAACACTGAAGCTTTCTTT. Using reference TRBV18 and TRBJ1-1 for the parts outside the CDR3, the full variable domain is NAGVMQNPRHLVRRRGQEARLRCSPMKGHSHVYWYRQLPEEGLKFMVYLQKENIIDESGMPKERFSAEFPKEGPSILRIQQVVRGDSAAYFCASSPRSDLNTEAFFGQGTRLTVV.

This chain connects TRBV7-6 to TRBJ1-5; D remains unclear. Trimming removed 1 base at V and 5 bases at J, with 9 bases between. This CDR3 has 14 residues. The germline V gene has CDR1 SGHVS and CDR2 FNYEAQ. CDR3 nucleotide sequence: TGTGCCAGCAGCTTAGGCGGGAGAGATCAGCCCCAGCATTTT. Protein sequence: CASSLGGRDQPQHF.

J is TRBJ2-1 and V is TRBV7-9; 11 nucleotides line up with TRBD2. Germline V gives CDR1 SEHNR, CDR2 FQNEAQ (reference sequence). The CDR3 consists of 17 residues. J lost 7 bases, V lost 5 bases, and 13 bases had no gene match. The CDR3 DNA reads TGTGCCAGCAGCCCCATCCCAGGGCTAGCGGGGGGTAATGAGCAGTTCTTC. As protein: CASSPIPGLAGGNEQFF. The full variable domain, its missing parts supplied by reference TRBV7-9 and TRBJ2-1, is DTGVSQNPRHKITKRGQNVTFRCDPISEHNRLYWYRQTLGQGPEFLTYFQNEAQLEKSRLLSDRFSAERPKGSFSTLEIQRTEQGDSAMYLCASSPIPGLAGGNEQFFGPGTRLTVL.